Detailed here is one T cell receptor beta chain. The antigen remains undetermined. CD4+CD25+CD127- Tregs, CD4+CD25- non-Tregs, CD4 and CD8 cells were sorted. Germline lookup yields CDR1 SGHRS and CDR2 YFSETQ. J gave up 2 bases and V 7 bases, and 2 bases lay outside the gene matches. This CDR3 region has 12 residues. The data originate from a study of Tregs in tolerant kidney transplant recipients. Sequencing was performed with immunoSEQ multiplex PCR; in TCRdb, only in-frame clones are kept and a portion is missing. The sample contains about 110,000 clones, about 90% of which appear only once. Study-level points and caveats: Tolerant patients' donor-specific Tregs expanded beyond overall Tregs, suggesting antigen-driven growth. Validation in larger populations is needed because few patients were studied. Some patients' samples used different primers over time, so nucleotide sequences weren't comparable.

Specimen: CD4+ T cells from blood, collected before the transplant. The chain is built from TRBV5-1 and TRBJ1-2, with 7 bases fitting TRBD1. The clonotype was recovered from a human donor who received a combined kidney and bone marrow transplant. The CDR3 DNA reads TGCGCCAGCGGGGGACAGAACTATGGCTACACCTTC. It encodes CASGGQNYGYTF.